The 20 T cell receptor beta chains reported below all come from one sample, sequenced in a study of post-analysis software for immune sequencing data. Study-wide results and limits: Included in a set of about five TRBV segments more frequent in patients than controls were TRBV5-6, TRBV5-1 and TRBV20-1.

These receptors' antigens are unknown. Each TCR beta cDNA library carried unique molecular identifiers. TCRdb re-called the PCR reads with MiXCR, one entry per CDR3 protein. The table has 450,000 to 650,000 distinct CDR3 sequences, roughly two fifths seen once. Sequencing was done on a sample of blood. These receptors all stem from a girl between 10 and 17 years old with multiple sclerosis.

The rearrangement uses TRBV7-2 and TRBJ2-7; 7 bases align to TRBD1. Germline CDR1 is SGHTA and CDR2 is FQGNSA. Unmatched junction bases numbered 7, after V lost 4 bases and J lost 1 base. The CDR3 extends over 15 amino acids. The CDR3 reads CASSSQTGSSYEQYF. In DNA, the CDR3 is TGTGCCAGCAGCTCTCAGACAGGGTCGTCCTACGAGCAGTACTTC.

The chain combines TRBV12-3 or TRBV12-4 with TRBJ1-2; a possible D gene is TRBD1 (5 bases). CDR3 length equals 15 residues. V shed 5 bases and J shed 5 bases, with 18 bases lying between them. The CDR3 reads CASSPQGGARYGYTF. Written as DNA, the CDR3 is TGTGCCAGCAGTCCTCAGGGTGGGGCTAGGTATGGCTACACCTTC.

The chain couples TRBV7-9 to TRBJ1-1; TRBD1 is a possible D gene (5 bases). Germline V gene sequence: CDR1 SEHNR, CDR2 FQNEAQ (reference sequence). CDR3 length: 14 residues. V gave up 1 base and J gave up 7 bases, with 13 bases separating them. This CDR3 reads CASSLGTTNGEAFF. In DNA, the CDR3 is TGTGCCAGCAGCTTAGGGACAACCAACGGTGAAGCTTTCTTT.

V and J are TRBV12-3 or TRBV12-4 and TRBJ1-1; no clear D gene. This CDR3 region has 13 residues. The V gene lost 5 bases and the J gene lost 4 bases, with 11 bases spanning the gap. The CDR3 DNA reads TGTGCCAGCAGTCTCCAGGTGTCCACTGAAGCTTTCTTT. Its translation is CASSLQVSTEAFF.

This clonotype was detected a few times. The rearrangement uses TRBV10-3 and TRBJ1-1, with 8 bases that match TRBD1. Trimming removed 6 bases from V and 1 base from J; junction bases left unmatched: 7. In germline, CDR1 is ENHRY, CDR2 SYGVKD. The CDR3 sequence is 15 residues long. The CDR3 region has the DNA TGTGCCATCAGGGCCCTCCAGGGGGCGAACACTGAAGCTTTCTTT. The encoded protein is CAIRALQGANTEAFF.

This clonotype was counted once. This chain links TRBV12-3 or TRBV12-4 with TRBJ1-2; the match to TRBD1 covers 7 bases. J gave up 6 bases and V 3 bases, and 10 bases lay outside the gene matches. This CDR3 spans 15 amino acids. CDR3 nucleotide sequence: TGTGCCAGCAGTTTTGGAGACACAGGGGTGGATGGCTACACCTTC. Protein sequence: CASSFGDTGVDGYTF.

With regard to this clonotype: Mismatch with germline at one junction end may stem from a read error. V gene TRBV4-1 combines with J gene TRBJ1-5; 7 bases agree with TRBD1. The CDR3 runs 19 residues. Germline V CDR1 and CDR2: MGHRA, YSYEKL. CDR3 nucleotides: TGCGCCAGCGGCCAAGGTCTATTGAGGGACAGTCATAGCAATCAGCCCCAGCATTTT. Translation: CASGQGLLRDSHSNQPQHF.

The rearrangement joins TRBV5-1 to TRBJ1-1; 7 bases fit TRBD1. The CDR3 is 15 amino acids. Unmatched junction bases numbered 6, after V lost 4 bases and J lost 0 bases. Germline CDR1 reads SGHRS; CDR2 reads YFSETQ. The CDR3 loop is CASSETGVMNTEAFF. The CDR3 DNA reads TGCGCCAGCAGCGAAACAGGGGTCATGAACACTGAAGCTTTCTTT.

The chain couples TRBV5-1 to TRBJ2-2; 9 bases align to TRBD2. Looked up from germline, CDR1 is SGHRS and CDR2 is YFSETQ. V lost 0 bases to trimming and J lost 1 base; unmatched junction nucleotides: 4. This CDR3 has 17 amino acids. This chain's CDR3 is CASSLDPAGGNTGELFF. CDR3 in DNA: TGCGCCAGCAGCTTGGATCCAGCGGGGGGGAACACCGGGGAGCTGTTTTTT.

The chain joins TRBV4-1 to TRBJ2-7, with 7 bases lining up with TRBD1. V trimming: 5 bases; J trimming: 7 bases; junction bases outside the gene matches: 11. This CDR3 contains 14 residues. CDR1 MGHRA and CDR2 YSYEKL come from the germline V gene. Written as DNA, the CDR3 is TGCGCCAGCAGCTCCCCCGACAGGGTCGGGGAGCAGTACTTC. Amino acids: CASSSPDRVGEQYF.

The chain combines TRBV29-1 with TRBJ2-1; 9 bases agree with TRBD2. Germline CDR1 SQVTM, CDR2 ANQGSEA. This CDR3 has 16 amino acids. V shed 1 base and J 6 bases; nucleotides not matched to a gene: 10. The CDR3 DNA sequence: TGCAGCGTTGAAGGGGGGTTAGCGGGAGCCCCCAATGAGCAGTTCTTC. This codes for CSVEGGLAGAPNEQFF.

The chain has TRBV12-3 or TRBV12-4 and TRBJ1-3; no reliable D call. CDR3 length equals 14 residues. The V end lost 3 bases, the J end lost 1 base, and 7 bases lay between the germline ends. The CDR3 coding sequence is TGTGCCAGCAGTTTTACAGAGTCTGGAAACACCATATATTTT. Its translation is CASSFTESGNTIYF.

This clonotype was detected a few times. CDR3: CASSQVQGLSYEQYF. Written as DNA, the CDR3 is TGCGCCAGCAGCCAAGTACAGGGATTAAGCTACGAGCAGTACTTC. V is TRBV4-1 and J is TRBJ2-7; perhaps TRBD1 as D (6 bases). The CDR3 length is 15 residues. V lost 1 base and J lost 3, with 13 bases in between. Per germline, CDR1 MGHRA and CDR2 YSYEKL.

The rearrangement joins TRBV7-9 to TRBJ1-2, with D perhaps matching TRBD1 (5 bases). This CDR3 spans 13 amino acids. CDR1 and CDR2 (germline): SEHNR, FQNEAQ (reference sequence). The V end was cut by 2 bases, the J end by 7 bases, with 11 bases between. CDR3 bases: TGTGCCAGCAGCTTATTAGGGGAGCGTGGCTACACCTTC. Amino acids: CASSLLGERGYTF.

As to this clonotype: At one of its ends the junction is not consistent with the germline gene, which may arise from a read error. The genes are TRBV3-1 and TRBJ2-3; D not certain. Germline loops: CDR1 LGHDT, CDR2 YNNKEL (reference sequence). The CDR3 is 14 amino acids. CDR3 loop: CASSQGESTDAQYF. CDR3 DNA sequence: TGTGCCAGCAGCCAAGGGGAAAGCACAGATGCGCAGTATTTT.

The rearrangement links TRBV6-2 or TRBV6-3 to TRBJ1-6; 7 bases fit TRBD1. The length of the CDR3 is 17 residues. With 6 bases clipped from V and 5 bases from J, the junction kept 13 bases outside the gene matches. Looked up from germline, CDR1 is MNHEY and CDR2 is SVGEGT. CDR3 protein: CASRHRPLDRDNSPLHF. CDR3 nucleotide sequence: TGTGCCAGCAGACACCGCCCTCTTGACAGGGATAATTCACCCCTCCACTTT.

V usage is TRBV24-1 and J usage is TRBJ2-1, with 9 bases matching TRBD2. The V gene's germline CDR1 is KGHDR and CDR2 SFDVKD. V gave up 4 bases and J gave up 5 bases; unmatched junction bases: 8. The CDR3 has 16 residues. The CDR3 protein is CATSDPRAGGHNEQFF. As DNA, the CDR3 is TGTGCCACCAGTGACCCTAGAGCGGGAGGCCACAATGAGCAGTTCTTC.

Of note for this clonotype: At one boundary the junction diverges from the germline segment, which might be a read error. This chain's CDR3 is CATRDRELYGQYF. The CDR3 nucleotides are TGTGCCACCCGGGACAGGGAGTTGTACGGGCAGTACTTC. This chain connects TRBV2 to TRBJ2-7; 9 bases are shared with TRBD1. CDR1 is SNHLY and CDR2 is FYNNEI in the germline V gene. This CDR3 has 13 amino acids. Together with reference TRBV2 and TRBJ2-7, the CDR3 gives the full variable domain: EPEVTQTPSHQVTQMGQEVILRCVPISNHLYFYWYRQILGQKVEFLVSFYNNEISEKSEIFDDQFSVERPDGSNFTLKIRSTKLEDSAMYFCATRDRELYGQYFGPGTRLTVT.

This clonotype was seen only a few times. The chain is built from TRBV20-1 and TRBJ1-4; D possibly corresponds to TRBD1 (6 bases). The V end was cut by 6 bases, the J end by 2 bases, with 10 bases between. The CDR3 consists of 13 residues. The V gene's germline CDR1 is DFQATT and CDR2 SNEGSKA (reference sequence). The CDR3 DNA is TGCAGTGCGCAAGGGGGTACTAATGAAAAACTGTTTTTT. Its protein is CSAQGGTNEKLFF.

The chain joins TRBV7-8 to TRBJ2-7; D gene ambiguous. The V end was cut by 3 bases, the J end by 0 bases, with 12 bases between. This CDR3 has 15 amino acids. Germline values: CDR1 SGHVS, CDR2 FQNEAQ. Here the CDR3 reads CASSFYSSRSYEQYF. CDR3 nucleotides: TGTGCCAGCAGCTTTTACAGCTCCCGCTCCTACGAGCAGTACTTC.